Listed below are T cell receptor beta chains from one sample, sequenced in a study of CD8 T cells in ankylosing spondylitis. MiXCR, applied by TCRdb to the 5' RACE reads, yields one record per CDR3 protein. Of a few hundred thousand distinct CDR3 sequences in the sample, roughly 20% were seen once. Sequences were obtained from blood, either unsorted or a sorted T cell fraction (not recorded which). These receptors were collected from a male donor with ankylosing spondylitis or in good health (not recorded which). CDR3s include the opening cysteine and the closing phenylalanine or tryptophan. The order of the fields is V gene, J gene, clone size, D gene, CDR3 protein, CDR3 DNA. D genes are given only for firm matches. For some rows the clone size is stated as once, few or many, or as a class when expanded; others skip it.

V: TRBV2
J: TRBJ2-5
size: -
D: -
CDR3: CASEGHTQETQYF
DNA: TGTGCCAGCGAGGGACATACTCAAGAGACCCAGTACTTC

V: TRBV12-3/TRBV12-4
J: TRBJ2-2
size: -
D: TRBD1
CDR3: CASGRQGYTGELFF
DNA: TGTGCCAGCGGAAGACAGGGGTACACCGGGGAGCTGTTTTTT

V: TRBV12-3/TRBV12-4
J: TRBJ2-3
size: -
D: -
CDR3: CASTHFGTENTDTQYF
DNA: TGTGCCAGCACCCACTTCGGGACGGAAAACACAGATACGCAGTATTTT

V: TRBV29-1
J: TRBJ2-1
size: many
D: -
CDR3: CSVEDPAGVYNEQFF
DNA: TGCAGCGTTGAAGATCCAGCAGGGGTCTACAATGAGCAGTTCTTC

V: TRBV20-1
J: TRBJ2-7
size: few
D: -
CDR3: CSAHEGLSEQYF
DNA: TGCAGTGCACACGAAGGACTGAGCGAGCAGTACTTC

V: TRBV10-2
J: TRBJ2-7
size: once
D: -
CDR3: CASSEASNYEQYF
DNA: TGCGCCAGCAGTGAGGCCAGCAACTACGAGCAGTACTTC

V: TRBV19
J: TRBJ1-1
size: -
D: -
CDR3: CASMGRGVLTEAFF
DNA: TGTGCCAGTATGGGCAGGGGAGTGTTGACTGAAGCTTTCTTT

V: TRBV2
J: TRBJ1-5
size: -
D: -
CDR3: CASKASNNQPQHF
DNA: TGTGCCAGCAAAGCTAGTAACAATCAGCCCCAGCATTTT

V: TRBV6-5
J: TRBJ1-2
size: -
D: TRBD1
CDR3: CASSYDPGTGTYGYTF
DNA: TGTGCCAGCAGTTACGACCCGGGGACAGGAACCTATGGCTACACCTTC

V: TRBV10-3
J: TRBJ2-7
size: -
D: -
CDR3: CAISESSQLSYEQYF
DNA: TGTGCCATCAGTGAAAGTTCACAGCTCTCCTACGAGCAGTACTTC

V: TRBV9
J: TRBJ2-1
size: -
D: -
CDR3: CASSAGMWNEQFF
DNA: TGTGCCAGCAGCGCAGGGATGTGGAATGAGCAGTTCTTC

V: TRBV18
J: TRBJ2-2
size: -
D: TRBD2
CDR3: CASSLTSPGELFF
DNA: TGTGCCAGCTCACTGACTAGCCCCGGGGAGCTGTTTTTT

V: TRBV10-3
J: TRBJ1-6
size: many
D: -
CDR3: CAIRYSENNSPLHF
DNA: TGTGCCATCAGGTACAGCGAGAATAATTCACCCCTCCACTTT

V: TRBV5-1
J: TRBJ2-2
size: -
D: -
CDR3: CASSSTGYNGELFF
DNA: TGCGCCAGCAGCTCCACAGGGTATAACGGGGAGCTGTTTTTT

V: TRBV7-9
J: TRBJ1-5
size: few
D: TRBD1
CDR3: CASSLGGDRGPQHF
DNA: TGTGCCAGCAGCTTAGGCGGGGACAGAGGGCCCCAGCATTTT

V: TRBV20-1
J: TRBJ2-5
size: -
D: TRBD2
CDR3: CSARDHSSGVIETQYF
DNA: TGCAGTGCTAGAGATCATTCTAGCGGGGTAATAGAGACCCAGTACTTC